A selection of T cell receptor beta chains follows, all from one sample in a study of blood T cell repertoires in COVID-19. The method was immunoSEQ multiplex PCR; TCRdb's version includes in-frame clones alone and lacks a portion of them. The data hold around 180,000 clones, with over 75% observed a single time. Sequenced sample: peripheral blood. The receptors were gathered from a human donor with active or convalescent COVID-19. The donor label of this sample is uncertain. CDR3s include the opening cysteine and the closing phenylalanine or tryptophan.

j_call | v_call | cdr3_aa
TRBJ2-3 | TRBV5-1 | CASSFQGGRTDTQYF
TRBJ2-7 | TRBV5-4 | CASSLITGLEQYF
TRBJ1-3 | TRBV20-1 | CSASEGDSGNTIYF
TRBJ2-2 | TRBV10-2 | CASNPAGEITGELFF
TRBJ2-2 | TRBV19 | CASSTDRVGTGELFF
TRBJ2-7 | TRBV24-1 | CATSDHEGQGPREQYF
TRBJ1-1 | TRBV27 | CASSLGGAATVTEAFF
TRBJ1-5 | TRBV12-5 | CASGLDTGYGQPQHF
TRBJ1-1 | TRBV6-2/TRBV6-3 | CASSYSWSQGNPEAFF
TRBJ2-7 | TRBV9 | CASSGPDEGVREQYF
TRBJ1-1 | TRBV5-4 | CASSTGQGGNTEAFF
TRBJ1-1 | TRBV30 | CAWGTAGTEAFF
TRBJ2-6 | TRBV13 | CASSLRTGQAGANVLTF
TRBJ2-3 | TRBV19 | CASSTLAGRTDTQYF
TRBJ1-1 | TRBV28 | CASSLSRTGSPEAFF
TRBJ2-5 | TRBV3-1/TRBV3-2 | CASSHLAALQETQYF
TRBJ2-7 | TRBV5-4 | CASSLNYREQYF
TRBJ2-6 | TRBV2 | CASSGQYTSGANVLTF
TRBJ1-3 | TRBV10-3 | CAISESRQSSGNTIYF
TRBJ1-5 | TRBV6-1 | CASSGPRIGGAQPQHF
TRBJ2-1 | TRBV7-3 | CASSLTSGGVYEQFF
TRBJ2-3 | TRBV7-8 | CASSPLAGDTQYF
TRBJ1-5 | TRBV30 | CAWNQGKGNQPQHF
TRBJ2-7 | TRBV5-6 | CASSKTDRTLDEQYF
TRBJ2-2 | TRBV29-1 | CSVRANRVTGELFF
TRBJ2-7 | TRBV24-1 | CATSAPRGNLEEQYF
TRBJ1-2 | TRBV7-2 | CASSQGTGDGYTF
TRBJ1-5 | TRBV6-6 | CASSYVTGDQPQHF
TRBJ2-3 | TRBV4-2 | CASSPSLAGVTDTQYF
TRBJ2-7 | TRBV30 | CAQGTSGRGYEQYF
TRBJ2-7 | TRBV7-2 | CASSPRTSGGAYEQYF
TRBJ1-2 | TRBV6-2/TRBV6-3 | CASSSHRGRTGNYGYTF
TRBJ2-3 | TRBV10-3 | CAISERARAGTDTQYF
TRBJ2-3 | TRBV7-9 | CASSLAPLLSTDTQYF
TRBJ2-3 | TRBV3-1/TRBV3-2 | CASSQGGDTQYF
TRBJ2-2 | TRBV7-9 | CASSSETGVNTGELFF
TRBJ2-1 | TRBV7-9 | CASTPSTTSGRGRNEQFF
TRBJ2-3 | TRBV5-1 | CASSLVAGSTDTQYF
TRBJ1-5 | TRBV7-9 | CASSPSSTGRNQPQHF
TRBJ2-1 | TRBV11-2 | CASSQTGYEQFF